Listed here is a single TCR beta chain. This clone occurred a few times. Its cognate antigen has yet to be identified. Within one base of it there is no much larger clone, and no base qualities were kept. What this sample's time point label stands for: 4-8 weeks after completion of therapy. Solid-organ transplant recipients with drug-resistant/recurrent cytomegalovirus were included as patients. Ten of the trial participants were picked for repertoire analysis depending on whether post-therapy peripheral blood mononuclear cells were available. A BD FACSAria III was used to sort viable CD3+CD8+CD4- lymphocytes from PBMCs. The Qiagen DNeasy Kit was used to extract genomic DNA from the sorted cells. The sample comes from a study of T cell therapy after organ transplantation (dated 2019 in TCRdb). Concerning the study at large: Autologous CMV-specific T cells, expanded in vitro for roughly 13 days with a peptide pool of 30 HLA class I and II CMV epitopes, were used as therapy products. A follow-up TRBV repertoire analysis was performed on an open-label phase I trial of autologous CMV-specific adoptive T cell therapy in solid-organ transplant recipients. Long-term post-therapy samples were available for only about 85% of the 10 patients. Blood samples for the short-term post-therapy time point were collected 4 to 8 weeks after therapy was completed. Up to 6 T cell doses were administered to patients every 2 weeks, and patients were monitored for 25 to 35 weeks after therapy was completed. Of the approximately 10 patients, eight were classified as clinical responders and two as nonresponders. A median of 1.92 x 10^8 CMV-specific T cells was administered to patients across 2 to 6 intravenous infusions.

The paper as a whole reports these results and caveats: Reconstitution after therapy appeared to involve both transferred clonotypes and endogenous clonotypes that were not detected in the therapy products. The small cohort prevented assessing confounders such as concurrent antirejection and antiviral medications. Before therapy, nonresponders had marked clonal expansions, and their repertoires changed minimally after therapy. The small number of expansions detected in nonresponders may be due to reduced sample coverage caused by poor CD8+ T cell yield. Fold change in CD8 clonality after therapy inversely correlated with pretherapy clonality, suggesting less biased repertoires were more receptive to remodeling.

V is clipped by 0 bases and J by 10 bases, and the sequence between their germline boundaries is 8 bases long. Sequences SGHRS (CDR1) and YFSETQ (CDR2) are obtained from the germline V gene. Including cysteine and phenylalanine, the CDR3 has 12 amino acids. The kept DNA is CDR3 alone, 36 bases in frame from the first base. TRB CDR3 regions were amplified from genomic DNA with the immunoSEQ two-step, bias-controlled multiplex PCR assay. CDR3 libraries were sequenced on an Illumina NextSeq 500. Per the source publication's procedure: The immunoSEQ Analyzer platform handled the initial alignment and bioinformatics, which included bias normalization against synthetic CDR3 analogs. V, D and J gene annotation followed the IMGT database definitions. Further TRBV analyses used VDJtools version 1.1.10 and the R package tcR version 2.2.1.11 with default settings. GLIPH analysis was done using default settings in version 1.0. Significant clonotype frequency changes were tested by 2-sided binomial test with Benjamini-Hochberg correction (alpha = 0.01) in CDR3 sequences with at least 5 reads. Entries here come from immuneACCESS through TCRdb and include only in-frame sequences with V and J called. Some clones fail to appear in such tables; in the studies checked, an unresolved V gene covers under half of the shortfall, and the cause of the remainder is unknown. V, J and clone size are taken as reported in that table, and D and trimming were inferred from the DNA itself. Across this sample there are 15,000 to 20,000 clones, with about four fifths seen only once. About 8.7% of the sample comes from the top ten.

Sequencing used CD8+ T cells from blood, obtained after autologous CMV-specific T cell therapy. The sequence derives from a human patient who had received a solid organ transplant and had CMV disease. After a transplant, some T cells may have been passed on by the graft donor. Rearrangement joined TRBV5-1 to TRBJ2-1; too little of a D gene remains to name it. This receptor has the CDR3 CASSLGTEEQFF. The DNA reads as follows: TGCGCCAGCAGCTTGGGGACCGAAGAGCAGTTCTTC.